What follows describes a single TCR beta chain. The CDR3 is 20 amino acids. V lost 0 bases to trimming and J lost 4 bases; unmatched junction nucleotides: 17. In germline, CDR1 is SGHTA, CDR2 FQGNSA. Original analysis: Amplifying reference gene primers gave estimates of nucleated cell counts. Profiling relied on immunoSEQ multiplex PCR, and the TCRdb table lists in-frame clones only, not all of them. V, J and clone size are taken as reported in that table, and D and trimming were inferred from the DNA itself. The sample holds about 270,000 clones; 85% are singletons and the top ten take around 3.7%. The sample originates from a study of blood T cell repertoires in COVID-19.

This chain uses TRBV7-2 with TRBJ2-1, with 8 bases that match TRBD2. This TCR came from a woman aged 45 to 65 with active or convalescent COVID-19. Sequencing was carried out using peripheral blood. The CDR3 sequence is CASSLARLAGLSTLYNEQFF. CDR3 bases: TGTGCCAGCAGCTTAGCGCGGCTAGCGGGCCTATCAACCTTATACAATGAGCAGTTCTTC.